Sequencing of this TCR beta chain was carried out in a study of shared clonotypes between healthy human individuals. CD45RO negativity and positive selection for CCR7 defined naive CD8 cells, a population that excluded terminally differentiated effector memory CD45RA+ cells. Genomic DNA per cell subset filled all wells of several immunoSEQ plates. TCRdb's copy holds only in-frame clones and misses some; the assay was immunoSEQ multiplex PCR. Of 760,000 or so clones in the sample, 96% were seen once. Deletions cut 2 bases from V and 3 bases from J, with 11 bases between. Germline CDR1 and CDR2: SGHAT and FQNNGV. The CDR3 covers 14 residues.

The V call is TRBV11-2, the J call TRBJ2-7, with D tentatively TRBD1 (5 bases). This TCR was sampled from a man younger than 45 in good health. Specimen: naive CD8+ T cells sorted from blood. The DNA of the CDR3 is TGTGCCAGCAGCTTACCCGACAGTCTCTACGAGCAGTACTTC. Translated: CASSLPDSLYEQYF.